This record looks at one T cell receptor beta chain sequence and its context. The antigen remains undetermined. The data belong to a study of cytomegalovirus exposure and HLA in healthy donors. Study in general: In a later analysis, it was reported that the approximately 110 validation repertoires had been produced on the same platform as the 666 repertoires belonging to the first cohort. Study-level findings and limits: In vitro experiments confirmed that three CMV-associated chains were specific for CMV antigens. Cytomegalovirus status was reportedly diagnosed by the classifier with high specificity and sensitivity. According to a later analysis, TCR clusters from the first cohort tended to co-occur in the 120 or so validation repertoires.

TCRdb's table, derived via immunoSEQ multiplex PCR, lists solely in-frame clones and lacks some. The data contain a few hundred thousand clones, roughly 87% of them singletons. The CDR3 is 14 residues long. Germline V gene data show CDR1 as SEHNR and CDR2 as FQNEAQ (reference sequence). Trimming cost V 2 bases and J 5 bases, with 13 bases left between them. The sample comprised PBMCs. The genes are TRBV7-9 and TRBJ2-7; D possibly corresponds to TRBD2 (5 bases). The TCR originated in a man younger than 35 in good health and CMV-seropositive. Here the CDR3 DNA reads TGTGCCAGCAGCTTATCTCGGACTCCGAACGAGCAGTACTTC. Encoded protein: CASSLSRTPNEQYF.